A selection of T cell receptor beta chains follows, all from one sample in a study of T cell responses to AZD1222 COVID-19 vaccine. The table came from immunoSEQ multiplex PCR; TCRdb's copy has only in-frame clones and leaves some out. This sample has around 180,000 clones, with 88% found just once. The source material was peripheral blood, sampled on day 0 of AZD1222 vaccination. These receptors all come from an adult in good health. The CDR3 runs from the conserved cysteine through the conserved F or W. D genes are given only for firm matches. Clone size is shown for a subset of rows, as once, few, many or a class of expanded clone.

J gene: TRBJ1-2; clone size: -; V gene: TRBV11-2; D gene: -; CDR3 protein: CASSLQDTNYGYTF; CDR3 DNA: TGTGCCAGCAGCTTACAAGACACAAACTATGGCTACACCTTC
J gene: TRBJ2-7; clone size: -; V gene: TRBV27; D gene: -; CDR3 protein: CASSWDLREQYF; CDR3 DNA: TGTGCCAGCAGCTGGGACCTTAGGGAGCAGTACTTC
J gene: TRBJ2-7; clone size: -; V gene: TRBV10-3; D gene: -; CDR3 protein: CATRSSGAPSYVQYF; CDR3 DNA: TGTGCCACCCGATCGTCTGGGGCCCCCTCCTACGTGCAGTACTTC
J gene: TRBJ2-1; clone size: -; V gene: TRBV19; D gene: TRBD2; CDR3 protein: CASSISSGGGNEQFF; CDR3 DNA: TGTGCCAGTAGTATTTCTAGCGGGGGGGGAAATGAGCAGTTCTTC
J gene: TRBJ2-5; clone size: -; V gene: TRBV9; D gene: -; CDR3 protein: CASSVGRAPQETQYF; CDR3 DNA: TGTGCCAGCAGCGTAGGGCGGGCGCCTCAAGAGACCCAGTACTTC
J gene: TRBJ1-4; clone size: -; V gene: TRBV5-1; D gene: TRBD1; CDR3 protein: CASSSTGTVGEKLFF; CDR3 DNA: TGCGCCAGCAGCTCAACCGGGACAGTTGGTGAAAAACTGTTTTTT
J gene: TRBJ1-2; clone size: -; V gene: TRBV9; D gene: TRBD1; CDR3 protein: CASSAGTGGYGYTF; CDR3 DNA: TGTGCCAGCAGCGCTGGGACAGGGGGATATGGCTACACCTTC
J gene: TRBJ2-2; clone size: few; V gene: TRBV28; D gene: TRBD2; CDR3 protein: CASSTLRLREVNTGELFF; CDR3 DNA: TGTGCCAGCAGTACCCTCCGGCTGCGGGAGGTAAACACCGGGGAGCTGTTTTTT
J gene: TRBJ1-6; clone size: -; V gene: TRBV5-5; D gene: TRBD1; CDR3 protein: CASSSSGTGRNSPLHF; CDR3 DNA: TGTGCCAGCAGCTCCTCCGGGACAGGACGGAATTCACCCCTCCACTTT
J gene: TRBJ1-6; clone size: -; V gene: TRBV28; D gene: -; CDR3 protein: CASSPTLGVVNSPLHF; CDR3 DNA: TGTGCCAGCAGTCCTACCCTCGGGGTTGTTAATTCACCCCTCCACTTT
J gene: TRBJ1-1; clone size: -; V gene: TRBV19; D gene: TRBD1; CDR3 protein: CASTLPSGGRNTEAFF; CDR3 DNA: TGTGCCAGTACCCTCCCGTCAGGGGGCAGGAACACTGAAGCTTTCTTT
J gene: TRBJ2-3; clone size: -; V gene: TRBV5-6; D gene: TRBD2; CDR3 protein: CASSRIAGASTDTQYF; CDR3 DNA: TGTGCCAGCAGCCGTATAGCGGGAGCTAGCACAGATACGCAGTATTTT
J gene: TRBJ1-5; clone size: -; V gene: TRBV18; D gene: TRBD1; CDR3 protein: CASSPGTGRNNQPQHF; CDR3 DNA: TGTGCCAGCTCACCAGGGACAGGGAGGAACAATCAGCCCCAGCATTTT
J gene: TRBJ1-1; clone size: -; V gene: TRBV6-4; D gene: TRBD1; CDR3 protein: CASSRTGGRTEAFF; CDR3 DNA: TGTGCCAGCAGTAGGACAGGGGGCCGCACTGAAGCTTTCTTT
J gene: TRBJ2-4; clone size: once; V gene: TRBV5-1; D gene: TRBD1; CDR3 protein: CASSLGDRGGRVAKNIQYF; CDR3 DNA: TGCGCCAGCAGCTTGGGGGACAGGGGCGGAAGGGTAGCCAAAAACATTCAGTACTTC
J gene: TRBJ2-5; clone size: -; V gene: TRBV20-1; D gene: -; CDR3 protein: CIIEGQETQYF; CDR3 DNA: TGCATAATCGAGGGACAAGAGACCCAGTACTTC
J gene: TRBJ2-1; clone size: -; V gene: TRBV7-9; D gene: TRBD2; CDR3 protein: CASSRYGTSGANNEQFF; CDR3 DNA: TGTGCCAGCAGCCGATACGGGACTAGCGGGGCAAACAATGAGCAGTTCTTC
J gene: TRBJ2-2; clone size: once; V gene: TRBV7-9; D gene: -; CDR3 protein: CASNPEGGLGTGELFF; CDR3 DNA: TGTGCCAGCAACCCGGAGGGGGGGCTGGGCACCGGGGAGCTGTTTTTT
J gene: TRBJ2-7; clone size: -; V gene: TRBV19; D gene: TRBD1; CDR3 protein: CASSSTGVYEQYF; CDR3 DNA: TGTGCCAGCTCCTCCACAGGGGTCTACGAGCAGTACTTC
J gene: TRBJ1-5; clone size: -; V gene: TRBV24-1; D gene: -; CDR3 protein: CATSDYREDSNQPQHF; CDR3 DNA: TGTGCCACCAGTGATTACAGGGAAGATAGCAATCAGCCCCAGCATTTT
J gene: TRBJ2-1; clone size: -; V gene: TRBV9; D gene: -; CDR3 protein: CASSVDFPSYNEQFF; CDR3 DNA: TGTGCCAGCAGCGTGGATTTCCCCTCCTACAATGAGCAGTTCTTC
J gene: TRBJ1-3; clone size: -; V gene: TRBV6-1; D gene: -; CDR3 protein: CASSALGRHSGNTIYF; CDR3 DNA: TGTGCCAGCAGTGCCTTAGGACGGCACTCTGGAAACACCATATATTTT
J gene: TRBJ2-1; clone size: -; V gene: TRBV7-3; D gene: TRBD1; CDR3 protein: CASSLRDRGPNEQFF; CDR3 DNA: TGTGCCAGCAGCTTAAGGGACAGGGGGCCGAATGAGCAGTTCTTC
J gene: TRBJ1-4; clone size: -; V gene: TRBV30; D gene: -; CDR3 protein: CAWSVEVQGEKLFF; CDR3 DNA: TGTGCCTGGAGTGTTGAGGTACAGGGCGAAAAACTGTTTTTT
J gene: TRBJ1-6; clone size: -; V gene: TRBV5-8; D gene: -; CDR3 protein: CASSLASAGKSPLHF; CDR3 DNA: TGTGCCAGCAGCTTGGCCTCGGCAGGGAAGTCACCCCTCCACTTT
J gene: TRBJ1-2; clone size: -; V gene: TRBV5-1; D gene: -; CDR3 protein: CASSLASEWGADGYTF; CDR3 DNA: TGCGCCAGCAGCTTGGCCTCTGAGTGGGGGGCGGATGGCTACACCTTC
J gene: TRBJ2-7; clone size: -; V gene: TRBV7-3; D gene: -; CDR3 protein: CASSPRGGRSSYEQYF; CDR3 DNA: TGTGCCAGCAGCCCCCGAGGGGGGAGAAGCTCTTACGAGCAGTACTTC
J gene: TRBJ1-6; clone size: -; V gene: TRBV6-2/TRBV6-3; D gene: -; CDR3 protein: CASSRPGLEGSPLHF; CDR3 DNA: TGTGCCAGCAGTCGCCCGGGCCTGGAGGGTTCACCCCTCCACTTT
J gene: TRBJ1-2; clone size: -; V gene: TRBV15; D gene: -; CDR3 protein: CATSRDQGFAYGYTF; CDR3 DNA: TGTGCCACCAGCAGAGATCAAGGGTTCGCCTATGGCTACACCTTC
J gene: TRBJ2-2; clone size: -; V gene: TRBV30; D gene: -; CDR3 protein: CAWSRRDGTGELFF; CDR3 DNA: TGTGCCTGGAGCCGGCGGGATGGCACCGGGGAGCTGTTTTTT
J gene: TRBJ2-7; clone size: -; V gene: TRBV7-7; D gene: TRBD1; CDR3 protein: CASSLEGGSDEQYF; CDR3 DNA: TGTGCTAGCAGCTTAGAAGGGGGCTCGGACGAGCAGTACTTC